The 25 T cell receptor beta chains reported below all come from one sample, sequenced in a study of neoadjuvant anti-PD-1 for oral cavity cancer. The time point is: after neoadjuvant nivolumab, at surgical resection. TCRdb keeps only in-frame clones here, not all; method: immunoSEQ multiplex PCR. Of roughly 32,000 clones listed, about 80% are singletons. This sample comprised PBMCs, obtained after nivolumab (anti-PD-1) treatment. The receptors were gathered from a person between 35 and 79 years old with oral cavity squamous cell carcinoma.

The V gene is TRBV5-3, the J gene TRBJ2-7; D remains unclear. TRBV5-3 is annotated as an ORF whose role is uncertain. V was clipped by 1 base and J by 2 bases, with 10 bases between them. This CDR3 has 14 amino acids. CDR3 nucleotides: TGTGCCAGAAGCTTGTGGCAGAAAACCTACGAGCAGTACTTC. This encodes CARSLWQKTYEQYF.

The chain couples TRBV19 to TRBJ1-1; D is uncertain. The V end was cut by 5 bases, the J end by 4 bases, with 5 bases between. The CDR3 is made up of 11 amino acids. Germline-derived CDR1 and CDR2 are LNHDA and SQIVND (reference sequence). The CDR3 here is CASSRGTEAFF. In nucleotides, the CDR3 is TGTGCCAGTAGTCGGGGCACTGAAGCTTTCTTT.

The rearrangement joins TRBV4-3 to TRBJ2-1; 9 nucleotides agree with TRBD2. Germline V gene sequence: CDR1 LGHNA, CDR2 YSLEER. The trim removed 1 base at V and 0 bases at J, leaving 1 base unmatched. The CDR3 has 16 residues. In nucleotides, the CDR3 is TGCGCCAGCAGCCAAGCAGCGGGGGGCTCCTACAATGAGCAGTTCTTC. This encodes CASSQAAGGSYNEQFF.

The chain is built from TRBV5-1 and TRBJ2-3, with D uncertain. There are 16 residues in the CDR3. Trimming removed 0 bases from V and 5 bases from J, with 16 bases in between. Germline CDR1 is SGHRS and CDR2 is YFSETQ. DNA of the CDR3: TGCGCCAGCAGCTTGGAGATCGGGCAGCCCAGAGATACGCAGTATTTT. It yields the protein CASSLEIGQPRDTQYF.

The chain recombines TRBV4-1 with TRBJ1-4; 9 positions agree with TRBD1. After removal of 4 bases from V and 4 bases from J, the junction contained 13 bases not matched to a gene. CDR1 MGHRA and CDR2 YSYEKL come from the germline V gene. The CDR3 extends over 18 amino acids. Here the CDR3 reads CASSRSSQTGGVNEKLFF. CDR3 bases: TGCGCCAGCAGCCGAAGCTCCCAAACAGGGGGCGTTAATGAAAAACTGTTTTTT.

The chain joins TRBV25-1 to TRBJ2-7, with a possible D match to TRBD1 (5 bases). Trimming removed 3 bases from V and 2 bases from J, with 11 bases in between. The CDR3 is made up of 14 amino acids. Germline V gives CDR1 MGHDK, CDR2 SYGVNS. The chain's CDR3 is CASSDDRKPYEQYF. Here the CDR3 DNA reads TGTGCCAGCAGTGACGACAGAAAACCCTACGAGCAGTACTTC.

The rearrangement links TRBV5-6 to TRBJ2-1; TRBD1 aligns across 7 bases. CDR3 length: 15 residues. The J segment lost 3 bases and the V segment lost 2 bases, leaving 5 bases of the junction unmatched. Germline lookup yields CDR1 SGHDT and CDR2 YYEEEE. DNA of the CDR3: TGTGCCAGCAGCTTCCCGCGGACAGGCTACAATGAGCAGTTCTTC. It encodes CASSFPRTGYNEQFF.

This clone has a handful of counts. The chain is built from TRBV11-2 and TRBJ2-2; TRBD1 is a possible D gene (5 bases). The V gene lost 0 bases and the J gene lost 5 bases, with 13 bases spanning the gap. The CDR3 runs to 16 residues. Germline V gene lookup returns CDR1 SGHAT and CDR2 FQNNGV. This chain's CDR3 is CASSLEWGRVTGELFF. In nucleotides, the CDR3 is TGTGCCAGCAGCTTAGAATGGGGCAGGGTAACCGGGGAGCTGTTTTTT.

This clone was detected once. CDR3: CASSRTRQETQYF. For the CDR3, the DNA is TGTGCCAGCAGCCGTACAAGACAAGAGACCCAGTACTTC. This chain links TRBV2 with TRBJ2-5; D is uncertain. The germline gives CDR1 SNHLY, CDR2 FYNNEI. The CDR3 is 13 residues long. Trimming took 6 bases from V and 2 from J, leaving 10 bases between them.

The J gene is TRBJ2-5, the V gene TRBV6-5; D possibly matches TRBD1 or TRBD2 (6 bases each). The CDR3 is made up of 14 amino acids. The ends were cut back, 6 bases at V and 5 bases at J, with 16 bases in the middle. Looked up from germline, CDR1 is MNHEY and CDR2 is SVGAGI. CDR3 protein: CASRDLGGGETQYF. The CDR3 nucleotides read TGTGCCAGCAGGGACCTGGGGGGCGGGGAGACCCAGTACTTC.

V gene TRBV7-7 combines with J gene TRBJ2-6; the D gene is possibly TRBD2 (5 bases). Trimming shortened V by 5 bases and J by 5 bases, and 22 bases separated the two germline ends. CDR1 is SSHAT and CDR2 is FNYEAQ in the germline V gene (reference sequence). The CDR3 sequence is 18 residues long. This CDR3 reads CASSQVGVPQSRANVLTF. The CDR3 nucleotides are TGTGCCAGCAGCCAGGTGGGAGTGCCACAAAGTCGGGCCAACGTCCTGACTTTC.

The chain couples TRBV7-8 to TRBJ1-4, with D possibly TRBD1 on 5 matching bases. The germline V and J ends were trimmed by 4 bases and 4 bases, with 16 bases remaining between them. This CDR3 has 16 amino acids. Germline loops: CDR1 SGHVS, CDR2 FQNEAQ. The CDR3 DNA is TGTGCCAGCAGCTATATACCGGACATTATTAATGAAAAACTGTTTTTT. This gives the protein CASSYIPDIINEKLFF.

This clone was counted a single time. The gene calls are TRBV5-1 and TRBJ1-5; no clear D. Trimming removed 0 bases from V and 5 bases from J, with 12 bases in between. Germline CDR1 and CDR2: SGHRS and YFSETQ. The CDR3 is 15 amino acids. The CDR3 protein is CASSLAGGSYQPQHF. Written as DNA, the CDR3 is TGCGCCAGCAGCTTGGCCGGAGGGTCTTATCAGCCCCAGCATTTT.

The chain recombines TRBV11-3 with TRBJ2-1; no firm D call. Germline V gene sequence: CDR1 SGHNT, CDR2 YENEEA. The V and J ends lost 3 bases and 2 bases respectively, with 5 bases between them. The CDR3 length is 13 residues. The CDR3 coding sequence is TGTGCCAGCAGCTTCGACGCCTACAATGAGCAGTTCTTC. Translating gives CASSFDAYNEQFF. Variable domain in full (rest from reference TRBV11-3 and TRBJ2-1): EAGVVQSPRYKIIEKKQPVAFWCNPISGHNTLYWYLQNLGQGPELLIRYENEEAVDDSQLPKDRFSAERLKGVDSTLKIQPAELGDSAVYLCASSFDAYNEQFFGPGTRLTVL.

The chain employs TRBV6-6 and TRBJ1-5; no firm D call. The CDR3 has 14 residues. The germline V and J ends were trimmed by 3 bases and 6 bases, with 12 bases remaining between them. Germline assignment: CDR1 MNHNY and CDR2 SVGAGI (reference sequence). Here the CDR3 reads CASSYPGGGQPQHF. CDR3 nucleotide sequence: TGTGCCAGCAGTTATCCCGGCGGTGGTCAGCCCCAGCATTTT.

V usage is TRBV7-8 and J usage is TRBJ2-1; 9 positions agree with TRBD1. This CDR3 comprises 16 residues. V was clipped by 8 bases and J by 5 bases; unmatched bases: 13. The germline V gene encodes CDR1 SGHVS and CDR2 FQNEAQ. DNA for the CDR3: TGTGCCAGCGGTTTTGGCCGGGACAGGGACAACAATGAGCAGTTCTTC. This codes for CASGFGRDRDNNEQFF.

V gene TRBV7-9 combines with J gene TRBJ1-2; perhaps TRBD1 as D (5 bases). V shed 7 bases and J shed 0 bases, with 21 bases lying between them. Per germline, CDR1 SEHNR and CDR2 FQNEAQ (reference sequence). The CDR3 is 17 amino acids. CDR3 in amino acids: CASNQRRRQPSNYGYTF. CDR3 DNA: TGTGCCAGCAACCAGCGCCGCAGACAGCCGTCTAACTATGGCTACACCTTC.

CDR3 DNA sequence: TGTGCCATCAGTTTACAGGGAAGAGGATACAATGAGCAGTTCTTC. This sequence encodes CAISLQGRGYNEQFF. The V gene is TRBV10-3, the J gene TRBJ2-1; tentatively, D is TRBD1 (6 bases). Between the trimmed V and J ends, which lost 5 bases and 4 bases, there was a span of 15 bases. This CDR3 has 15 residues. Germline CDR1 ENHRY, CDR2 SYGVKD.

This clone was recorded once. This chain links TRBV6-5 with TRBJ1-6, with TRBD1 as a possible D gene (5 bases). This CDR3 contains 14 residues. The germline V and J ends were trimmed by 5 bases and 9 bases, with 14 bases remaining between them. Germline V CDR1 and CDR2: MNHEY, SVGAGI. The CDR3: CASSQTVVRSPLHF. DNA for the CDR3: TGTGCCAGCAGTCAGACAGTCGTACGTTCACCCCTCCACTTT.

The chain links TRBV6-6 to TRBJ2-7; 7 positions agree with TRBD1. The germline CDR1 and CDR2 sequences are MNHNY and SVGAGI (reference sequence). V lost 0 bases to trimming and J lost 2 bases; unmatched junction nucleotides: 1. The CDR3 totals 14 residues. CDR3 amino acids: CASSYSTGTYEQYF. The CDR3 nucleotides read TGTGCCAGCAGTTACTCGACAGGGACCTACGAGCAGTACTTC.

This rearrangement joins TRBV19 to TRBJ1-2, with D perhaps TRBD1 (5 bases). CDR1 LNHDA and CDR2 SQIVND come from the germline V gene (reference sequence). V was trimmed by 3 bases and J by 7 bases, leaving 15 bases between them. CDR3 length: 14 residues. The DNA of the CDR3 is TGTGCCAGTAGTATCGGGGCAGTGGGGACTGGCTACACCTTC. Protein: CASSIGAVGTGYTF.

The V gene is TRBV9, the J gene TRBJ2-2, with a tentative D call TRBD2 (5 bases). Trimming shortened V by 4 bases and J by 3 bases, and 16 bases separated the two germline ends. Germline assignment: CDR1 SGDLS and CDR2 YYNGEE. This CDR3 has 16 amino acids. The CDR3 nucleotides are TGTGCCAGCAGCCCCCGGGGTTGGGAATACACCGGGGAGCTGTTTTTT. It is translated as CASSPRGWEYTGELFF.

This clone was seen just once. V gene TRBV18 combines with J gene TRBJ1-2, with 7 bases aligning to TRBD1. The CDR3 extends over 19 amino acids. Germline V gene sequence: CDR1 KGHSH, CDR2 LQKENI. Trimming took 4 bases from V and 0 from J; bases not matched to a gene: 17. The CDR3 loop is CASSQAPVRQGRSNYGYTF. The DNA for the CDR3 is TGTGCCAGCTCACAAGCCCCCGTTCGACAGGGACGTTCTAACTATGGCTACACCTTC.

This clone was picked up one time. V gene TRBV21-1 combines with J gene TRBJ2-5; TRBD2, the table's D call, was not compared with the DNA. TRBV21-1 is tagged as a pseudogene. This CDR3 spans 17 amino acids. The CDR3 region is CASPSYTSGGFQETQYF. The CDR3 nucleotides read TGTGCCAGTCCATCCTACACTAGCGGGGGCTTCCAAGAGACCCAGTACTTC.

The V call is TRBV13, the J call TRBJ2-7; D not certain. CDR1 and CDR2 from the germline V gene are PRHDT and FYEKMQ (reference sequence). The V and J ends lost 1 base and 6 bases respectively, with 13 bases between them. The length of the CDR3 is 14 residues. In nucleotides, the CDR3 is TGTGCCAGCAGCTTAGTAGGGATCTATTCCGAGCAGTACTTC. Its translation: CASSLVGIYSEQYF. The whole variable domain, remainder taken from reference TRBV13 and TRBJ2-7, is AAGVIQSPRHLIKEKRETATLKCYPIPRHDTVYWYQQGPGQDPQFLISFYEKMQSDKGSIPDRFSAQQFSDYHSELNMSSLELGDSALYFCASSLVGIYSEQYFGPGTRLTVT.